This T cell receptor (beta chain) emerged from a study of CXCR3-negative and CXCR3-positive naive CD8 T cells. Across the whole study: There were about 150 million TRB reads altogether, and each library had about 1.5 +/- 0.3 million of them.

Study-level results: Researchers report that CXCR3-positive naive cells carry more hydrophobic TRB CDR3s than CXCR3-negative naive cells. Naive subsets had comparable surface CD5, so TRB CDR3 properties gauged TCR strength. Both naive subsets had comparably high diversity; memory CD8+ cells much lower.

Via 5' RACE with UMI labels, TRB cDNA libraries were prepared. For each CDR3 protein, TCRdb gives one entry from its re-call of the 5' RACE reads, without DNA. This sample's table reports 110,000 or so distinct CDR3 sequences. For this clonotype: Its antigen is currently unknown.

The CDR3 consists of 17 residues. The V gene's germline CDR1 is LGHNA and CDR2 YSLEER. This rearrangement joins TRBV4-3 to TRBJ2-5; absent DNA, TCRdb's TRBD2 call cannot be checked. Sequences were obtained from naive CXCR3+ CD8+ T cells from blood. Subset in this sample: CD45RO-CCR7+CD27+CD95- naive CD8+ T cells expressing CXCR3 (TNR3+). This sequence was found in a human donor in good health. Some clones in this sample may be carry-over from other donors' samples. The CDR3 spells CASSQDGGGAGWATQYF.